Listed here is a single TCR beta chain. Its antigen is currently unknown. This sample is drawn from a study of PD-1 blockade in mismatch repair-deficient tumors. As for the study in general: Enrolled about 2012-2016, patients had progressing, pretreated mismatch repair-deficient cancers of 12 to 13 types. Whole-study findings and limits: Tumor-resident clones, often absent from pretreatment blood, expanded after pembrolizumab and then contracted.

Repertoires were generated with immunoSEQ multiplex PCR, while TCRdb's copy carries only in-frame clones and drops some. This sample carries around 62,000 clones, 78% of them seen once, and the ten largest clones take roughly 5%. V lost 8 bases, J lost 16 bases, and 24 bases lay in between. Germline-derived CDR1 and CDR2 are MRHNA and SNTAGT. The CDR3 sequence is 13 residues long. The TCR was taken from an adult with mismatch repair-deficient cancer. The source material was peripheral blood, sampled 2 weeks after starting pembrolizumab. The J gene is TRBJ2-1, the V gene TRBV6-4, with TRBD2 as a possible D gene (6 bases). The CDR3 spells CASSPSIGLPPFF. The CDR3 nucleotides are TGTGCCAGCTCCCCGAGTATCGGACTACCCCCCTTCTTC.